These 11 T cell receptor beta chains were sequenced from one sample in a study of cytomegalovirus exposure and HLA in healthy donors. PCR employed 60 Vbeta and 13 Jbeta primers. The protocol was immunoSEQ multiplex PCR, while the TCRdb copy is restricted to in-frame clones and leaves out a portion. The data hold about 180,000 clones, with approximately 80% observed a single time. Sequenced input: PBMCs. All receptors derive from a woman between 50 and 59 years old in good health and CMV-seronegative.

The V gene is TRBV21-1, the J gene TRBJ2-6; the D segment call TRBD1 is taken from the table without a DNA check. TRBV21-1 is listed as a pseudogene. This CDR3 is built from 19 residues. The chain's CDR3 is CASTSRDTKGARGANVLTF. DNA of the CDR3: TGTGCCAGCACCTCACGGGATACGAAGGGGGCCAGGGGGGCCAACGTCCTGACTTTC.

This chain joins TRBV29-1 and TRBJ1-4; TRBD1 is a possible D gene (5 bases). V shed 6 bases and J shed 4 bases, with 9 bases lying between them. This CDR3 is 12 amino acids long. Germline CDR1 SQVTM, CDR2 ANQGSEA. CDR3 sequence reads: CSVTTVNEKLFF. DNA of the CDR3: TGCAGCGTAACGACAGTTAATGAAAAACTGTTTTTT.

The CDR3 DNA reads TGTGCCAGCAGCGTAGGCGATGGCGGGGAGCTGTTTTTT. This codes for CASSVGDGGELFF. The V call is TRBV9, the J call TRBJ2-2; D not resolved. This CDR3 is built from 13 residues. Germline CDR1 is SGDLS and CDR2 is YYNGEE. Trimming stripped 0 bases from V and 7 bases from J, with 7 bases between.

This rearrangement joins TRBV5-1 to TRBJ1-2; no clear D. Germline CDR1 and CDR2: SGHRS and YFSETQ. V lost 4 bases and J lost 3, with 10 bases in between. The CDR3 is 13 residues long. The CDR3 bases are TGCGCCAGCAGCCTGAGACGGGACTATGGCTACACCTTC. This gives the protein CASSLRRDYGYTF.

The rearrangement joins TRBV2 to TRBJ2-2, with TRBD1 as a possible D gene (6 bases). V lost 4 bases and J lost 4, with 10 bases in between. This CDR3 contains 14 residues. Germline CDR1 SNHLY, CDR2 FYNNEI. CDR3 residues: CASSGGRGTGELFF. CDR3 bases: TGTGCCAGCAGTGGGGGGCGAGGCACCGGGGAGCTGTTTTTT.

The CDR3 nucleotides read TGTGCCAGCAGTCCTGGGGACAGGGGAATCTACGAGCAGTACTTC. It codes for CASSPGDRGIYEQYF. This chain connects TRBV28 to TRBJ2-7, with 10 nucleotides matching TRBD1. In germline, CDR1 is MDHEN, CDR2 SYDVKM. This CDR3 is 15 amino acids long. J gave up 3 bases and V 5 bases, and 7 bases lay outside the gene matches.

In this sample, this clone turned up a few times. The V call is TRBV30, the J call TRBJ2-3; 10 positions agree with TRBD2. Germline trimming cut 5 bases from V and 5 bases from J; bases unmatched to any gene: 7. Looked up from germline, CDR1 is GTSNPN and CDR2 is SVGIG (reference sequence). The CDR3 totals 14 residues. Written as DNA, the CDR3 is TGTGCCTGGGGAGATCTAGCGGGAGTAGATACGCAGTATTTT. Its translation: CAWGDLAGVDTQYF.

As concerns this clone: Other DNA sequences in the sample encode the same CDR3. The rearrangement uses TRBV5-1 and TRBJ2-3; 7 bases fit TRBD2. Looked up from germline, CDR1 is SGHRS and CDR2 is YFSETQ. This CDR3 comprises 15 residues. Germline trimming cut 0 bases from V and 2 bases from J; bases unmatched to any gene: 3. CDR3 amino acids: CASSLEGTTTDTQYF. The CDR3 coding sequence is TGCGCCAGCAGCTTGGAAGGGACTACCACAGATACGCAGTATTTT.

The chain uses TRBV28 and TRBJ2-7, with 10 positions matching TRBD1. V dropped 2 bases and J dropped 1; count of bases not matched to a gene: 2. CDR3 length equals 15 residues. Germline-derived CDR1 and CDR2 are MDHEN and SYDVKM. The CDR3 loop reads CASSLGDRGSYEQYF. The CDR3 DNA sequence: TGTGCCAGCAGTTTAGGGGACAGGGGTTCCTACGAGCAGTACTTC.

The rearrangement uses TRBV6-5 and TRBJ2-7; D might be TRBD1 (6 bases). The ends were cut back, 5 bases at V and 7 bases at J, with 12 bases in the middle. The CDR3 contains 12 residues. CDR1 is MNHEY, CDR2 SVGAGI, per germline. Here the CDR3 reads CASSDRIMEQYF. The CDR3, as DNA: TGTGCCAGCAGTGACAGGATTATGGAGCAGTACTTC.

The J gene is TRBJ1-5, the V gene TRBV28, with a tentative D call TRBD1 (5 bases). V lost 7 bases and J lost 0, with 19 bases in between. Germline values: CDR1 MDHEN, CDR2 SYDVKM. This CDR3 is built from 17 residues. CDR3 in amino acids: CASTDRDSVFSNQPQHF. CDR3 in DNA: TGTGCCAGCACCGACCGAGACAGCGTATTTAGCAATCAGCCCCAGCATTTT.